This is a list of T cell receptor beta chains from one sample in a study of cytomegalovirus exposure and HLA in healthy donors. Assay: immunoSEQ multiplex PCR; the TCRdb copy retains only in-frame clones and omits some. Here the sample spans 85,000 to 100,000 clones, 55% to 75% being singletons. The sample consisted of PBMCs. The receptors were sampled from a man in his 60s in good health and CMV-seronegative. Each CDR3 is given with its conserved first and last residue. The order of the fields is V gene, clone size, J gene, CDR3 length, D gene, CDR3 protein, CDR3 DNA. The D gene is left open where the match is weak. Part of the rows lack a size; the others show once, few, many or a class for expanded clones.

TRBV18	NA	TRBJ1-2	15	NA	CASSPGARVSYGYTF	TGTGCCAGCTCACCGGGGGCCCGTGTGAGTTATGGCTACACCTTC
TRBV6-4	NA	TRBJ1-2	17	NA	CASTCHRGGRTNYGYTF	TGTGCCAGCACCTGTCACCGGGGGGGGCGGACTAACTATGGCTACACCTTC
TRBV27	NA	TRBJ2-6	16	NA	CASSLSPRSGANVLTF	TGTGCCAGCAGTTTATCGCCCCGGTCTGGGGCCAACGTCCTGACTTTC
TRBV6-1	few	TRBJ2-2	15	NA	CASSRAVTNTGELFF	TGTGCCAGCAGTCGAGCGGTTACGAACACCGGGGAGCTGTTTTTT
TRBV9	NA	TRBJ1-2	16	NA	CASSAHPAQGTYGYTF	TGTGCCAGCAGCGCCCACCCGGCACAGGGAACCTATGGCTACACCTTC
TRBV6-4	once	TRBJ1-6	15	NA	CASSATPGLDSPLHF	TGTGCCAGCAGTGCCACCCCAGGGTTAGATTCACCCCTCCACTTT
TRBV12-5	NA	TRBJ1-1	15	NA	CASGGGDSMGTEAFF	TGTGCTAGTGGGGGAGGAGACAGCATGGGGACTGAAGCTTTCTTT
TRBV19	NA	TRBJ2-7	14	TRBD2	CASSSIAGLDEQYF	TGTGCCAGTAGTTCAATAGCGGGCCTGGACGAGCAGTACTTC
TRBV19	NA	TRBJ1-1	13	NA	CASSVLEDTEAFF	TGTGCCAGTAGTGTCCTAGAGGACACTGAAGCTTTCTTT
TRBV11-2	NA	TRBJ2-5	13	NA	CASSYGRSETQYF	TGTGCCAGCAGCTATGGGCGATCGGAGACCCAGTACTTC
TRBV7-2	NA	TRBJ2-7	14	TRBD2	CASSKTSGKYEQYF	TGTGCCAGCAGCAAAACTAGCGGCAAATACGAGCAGTACTTC
TRBV29-1	NA	TRBJ1-1	16	NA	CSVEEAGVRVNTEAFF	TGCAGCGTTGAAGAGGCGGGGGTACGTGTGAACACTGAAGCTTTCTTT
TRBV7-9	NA	TRBJ2-7	15	TRBD1	CASSIGTATSYEQYF	TGTGCCAGCAGCATAGGGACAGCAACCTCCTACGAGCAGTACTTC
TRBV29-1	NA	TRBJ2-6	17	NA	CSVVSSGDSSGANVLTF	TGCAGCGTTGTCAGTAGCGGTGATAGCTCTGGGGCCAACGTCCTGACTTTC
TRBV2	NA	TRBJ1-5	13	TRBD1	CASRATGGQPQHF	TGTGCCAGCAGGGCGACAGGGGGACAGCCCCAGCATTTT
TRBV5-1	NA	TRBJ2-7	13	NA	CASSLVPESEQYF	TGCGCCAGCAGCTTGGTCCCCGAAAGCGAGCAGTACTTC
TRBV6-5	NA	TRBJ2-7	12	TRBD2	CASTVGGDEQYF	TGTGCCAGCACCGTCGGGGGGGACGAGCAGTACTTC
TRBV6-1	NA	TRBJ1-5	15	TRBD1	CAAKSAGGEGQPQHF	TGTGCCGCCAAGTCGGCAGGGGGCGAGGGTCAGCCCCAGCATTTT
TRBV2	NA	TRBJ2-2	16	TRBD2	CASRGLAGHLTGELFF	TGTGCCAGCAGGGGACTAGCGGGACACTTGACCGGGGAGCTGTTTTTT
TRBV27	NA	TRBJ2-7	16	TRBD1	CASSDIWGQGAREQYF	TGTGCCAGCAGTGATATTTGGGGACAGGGGGCACGGGAGCAGTACTTC
TRBV2	few	TRBJ1-1	16	TRBD1	CASRTTDQGAETEAFF	TGTGCCAGCAGAACTACCGATCAGGGGGCTGAGACTGAAGCTTTCTTT
TRBV10-3	NA	TRBJ2-5	14	NA	CAISENRGGETQYF	TGTGCCATCAGTGAAAACAGGGGGGGGGAGACCCAGTACTTC
TRBV5-6	NA	TRBJ1-1	14	TRBD1	CASLIQGARTEAFF	TGTGCCAGCCTAATACAGGGGGCACGCACTGAAGCTTTCTTT
TRBV2	medium-sized	TRBJ1-1	12	NA	CASMAGITEAFF	TGTGCCAGCATGGCCGGGATCACTGAAGCTTTCTTT
TRBV7-2	NA	TRBJ2-1	16	NA	CASSSTLVHRGNEQFF	TGTGCCAGCAGTTCAACCCTAGTTCACCGAGGCAATGAGCAGTTCTTC
TRBV27	NA	TRBJ2-5	15	TRBD2	CASSPIPSGGETQYF	TGTGCCAGCAGTCCTATCCCTAGCGGGGGGGAGACCCAGTACTTC
TRBV28	NA	TRBJ2-3	14	NA	CASSLGGAGDTQYF	TGTGCCAGCAGTTTAGGCGGGGCGGGCGATACGCAGTATTTT
TRBV5-5	NA	TRBJ1-1	15	NA	CASSLEGTWNTEAFF	TGTGCCAGCAGCTTGGAGGGGACATGGAACACTGAAGCTTTCTTT
TRBV27	NA	TRBJ1-2	15	NA	CASRIQGFGPYGYTF	TGTGCCAGCAGGATTCAGGGATTCGGACCCTATGGCTACACCTTC
TRBV7-9	NA	TRBJ2-2	16	NA	CASSPRWAANTGELFF	TGTGCCAGCAGCCCCCGCTGGGCAGCTAACACCGGGGAGCTGTTTTTT
TRBV12-5	NA	TRBJ1-3	20	NA	CASGLFLSRGGPHSGNTIYF	TGTGCTAGTGGTTTGTTCCTATCCCGGGGGGGGCCCCACTCTGGAAACACCATATATTTT
TRBV2	NA	TRBJ2-2	16	TRBD2	CASRTSGGPGTGELFF	TGTGCCAGCAGGACTAGCGGGGGCCCGGGGACCGGGGAGCTGTTTTTT
TRBV6-4	NA	TRBJ2-2	16	TRBD2	CASSDSSGDYTGELFF	TGTGCCAGCAGTGACTCTAGCGGGGACTACACCGGGGAGCTGTTTTTT
TRBV4-1	NA	TRBJ2-7	15	NA	CASSQVSTSGYEQYF	TGCGCCAGCAGCCAAGTGAGCACCTCCGGCTACGAGCAGTACTTC
TRBV11-2	once	TRBJ2-7	14	NA	CASSLGGISYEQYF	TGTGCCAGCAGCTTAGGCGGAATCTCCTACGAGCAGTACTTC
TRBV19	few	TRBJ2-7	15	TRBD1	CATGPGQGMMREQYF	TGTGCCACCGGACCGGGACAGGGAATGATGAGGGAGCAGTACTTC
TRBV2	NA	TRBJ1-5	15	TRBD1	CASRGTGRKNQPQHF	TGTGCCAGCAGAGGGACAGGGAGGAAGAATCAGCCCCAGCATTTT
TRBV2	NA	TRBJ2-3	14	NA	CASSETVATDTQYF	TGTGCCAGCAGTGAAACGGTAGCTACAGATACGCAGTATTTT
TRBV9	NA	TRBJ1-5	13	NA	CASSVGNNQPQHF	TGTGCCAGCAGCGTAGGTAACAATCAGCCCCAGCATTTT
TRBV6-6	NA	TRBJ1-5	15	TRBD1	CASSTQGGGNQPQHF	TGTGCCAGCAGCACACAGGGGGGAGGCAATCAGCCCCAGCATTTT
TRBV19	NA	TRBJ2-1	15	TRBD1	CASSTRDSSYNEQFF	TGTGCCAGTAGTACCCGGGACAGCAGCTACAATGAGCAGTTCTTC
TRBV7-9	NA	TRBJ2-7	11	NA	CSSSFASEQYF	TGTTCCAGCAGCTTTGCGAGCGAGCAGTACTTC
TRBV4-1	NA	TRBJ2-5	16	NA	CASSQDATEHQETQYF	TGCGCCAGCAGCCAAGATGCGACAGAACACCAAGAGACCCAGTACTTC
TRBV5-6	NA	TRBJ2-2	15	NA	CASSLPGASTGELFF	TGTGCCAGCAGCTTGCCAGGCGCTTCCACCGGGGAGCTGTTTTTT
TRBV7-4	NA	TRBJ2-7	14	NA	CASSLVRGGYEQYF	TGTGCCAGCAGCTTAGTCAGGGGAGGGTACGAGCAGTACTTC
TRBV11-2	NA	TRBJ1-1	13	NA	CASSLVGGTEAFF	TGTGCCAGCAGCCTCGTGGGGGGCACTGAAGCTTTCTTT
TRBV6-1	NA	TRBJ2-7	14	TRBD1	CASSWDRAAYEQYF	TGTGCCAGCTCCTGGGACAGGGCCGCCTACGAGCAGTACTTC
TRBV11-3	NA	TRBJ2-1	15	TRBD2	CASSLTAGGYNEQFF	TGTGCCAGCAGCTTAACAGCGGGAGGGTACAATGAGCAGTTCTTC
TRBV11-3	NA	TRBJ1-1	12	NA	CASSQPLGSAFF	TGTGCCAGCAGTCAACCCCTCGGGAGTGCTTTCTTT
TRBV25-1	NA	TRBJ2-5	15	TRBD1	CASSGPGTGSETQYF	TGTGCCAGCAGTGGGCCCGGGACAGGGTCTGAGACCCAGTACTTC
TRBV5-4	NA	TRBJ1-6	14	NA	CASSPFSGNSPLHF	TGTGCCAGCAGCCCTTTTTCCGGGAATTCACCCCTCCACTTT
TRBV5-4	few	TRBJ2-1	11	NA	CASSLRGEQFF	TGTGCCAGCAGCTTGAGGGGTGAGCAGTTCTTC
TRBV9	NA	TRBJ2-7	13	NA	CASSPGEPYEQYF	TGTGCCAGCAGCCCAGGGGAGCCCTACGAGCAGTACTTC
TRBV5-6	once	TRBJ1-2	14	NA	CASSPGYSHYGYTF	TGTGCCAGCAGCCCAGGTTATAGTCACTATGGCTACACCTTC
TRBV5-1	few	TRBJ2-2	14	NA	CASRELSNTGELFF	TGCGCCAGCAGGGAGCTATCGAACACCGGGGAGCTGTTTTTT